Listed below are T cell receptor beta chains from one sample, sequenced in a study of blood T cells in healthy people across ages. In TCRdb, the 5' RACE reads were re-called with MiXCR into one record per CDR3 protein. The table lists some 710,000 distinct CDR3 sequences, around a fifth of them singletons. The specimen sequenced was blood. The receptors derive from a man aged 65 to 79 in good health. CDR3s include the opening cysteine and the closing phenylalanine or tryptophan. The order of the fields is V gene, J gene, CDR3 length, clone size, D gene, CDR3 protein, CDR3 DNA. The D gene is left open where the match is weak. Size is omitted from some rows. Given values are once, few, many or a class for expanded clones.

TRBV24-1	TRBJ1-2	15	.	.	CATSDSGQPLRGYTF	TGTGCCACCAGTGATTCTGGACAGCCCTTGCGTGGCTACACCTTC
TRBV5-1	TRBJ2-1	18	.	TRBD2	CASSLSVSGGPGYDEQFF	TGCGCCAGCAGCTTGTCAGTTAGCGGGGGGCCGGGCTACGATGAGCAGTTCTTC
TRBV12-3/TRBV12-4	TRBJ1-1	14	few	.	CASSPAPTSLKAFF	TGTGCCAGCAGCCCCGCCCCCACAAGCCTTAAAGCTTTCTTT
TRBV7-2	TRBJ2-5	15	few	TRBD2	CASSSGTRNRETQYF	TGTGCCAGCAGCTCAGGGACTAGAAATAGAGAGACCCAGTACTTC
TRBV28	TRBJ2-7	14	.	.	CASSFYREFSEQYF	TGTGCCAGCAGTTTTTACCGGGAATTTAGCGAGCAGTACTTC
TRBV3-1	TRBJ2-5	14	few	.	CASSQLPGQETQYF	TGTGCCAGCAGCCAACTCCCGGGGCAAGAGACCCAGTACTTC
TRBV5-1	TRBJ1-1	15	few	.	CASSRTPGANTEAFF	TGCGCCAGCAGCCGGACCCCGGGCGCGAACACTGAAGCTTTCTTT
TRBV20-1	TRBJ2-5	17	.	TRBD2	CSAREAGPGLAEETQYF	TGCAGTGCTAGAGAGGCCGGACCGGGACTAGCGGAAGAGACCCAGTACTTC
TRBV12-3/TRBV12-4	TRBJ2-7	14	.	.	CASSLGSHRYEQYF	TGTGCCAGCAGTTTGGGGAGCCACCGCTACGAGCAGTACTTC
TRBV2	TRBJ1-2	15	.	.	CASSEALLGATGYTF	TGTGCCAGCAGTGAAGCCCTCCTCGGGGCGACTGGCTACACCTTC
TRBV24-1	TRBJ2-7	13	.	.	CATSDGHSYEQYF	TGTGCCACCAGTGATGGACACTCCTACGAGCAGTACTTC
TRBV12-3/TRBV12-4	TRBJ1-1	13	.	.	CASSFVEWAEAFF	TGTGCCAGCAGTTTCGTAGAGTGGGCTGAAGCTTTCTTT